This TCR beta chain was observed in a study of cytomegalovirus exposure and HLA in healthy donors. Study information: Among around 170 million T cells, an earlier analysis found about 110 million unique TCR beta sequences. Study conclusions and caveats: Association of a missense DCLRE1C variant with TCR beta V- and J-gene trimming was reported in a later analysis.

In regard to this clone: What it recognizes is unknown.

Primers for the PCR totalled 60 Vbeta and 13 Jbeta. Clones were sequenced by immunoSEQ multiplex PCR, and TCRdb holds only the in-frame ones, with some missing. The sample has about 190,000 clones, approximately 81% seen once; the top ten hold about 2.2%. The sequence came from a woman in her 30s in good health and CMV-seronegative. Sequenced: PBMCs.

CDR3 sequence reads: CASSLPPGEQETQYF. For the CDR3, the DNA is TGTGCCAGCAGTTTACCTCCAGGGGAGCAAGAGACCCAGTACTTC. The J gene is TRBJ2-5, the V gene TRBV28; weak D call: TRBD1 (6 bases). The germline CDR1 and CDR2 sequences are MDHEN and SYDVKM. The CDR3 runs to 15 residues. V lost 2 bases, J lost 2 bases, and 12 bases lay in between.